This T cell receptor beta chain appears in the sequencing data of a study of siplizumab effects on memory and regulatory T cells. Each sample contributed approximately 96,000 TCR templates to the assay. The repertoire was sequenced with immunoSEQ multiplex PCR; TCRdb's copy has only in-frame clones and lacks some. The table shows 50,000 or so clones, with about 97% occurring only once. CDR3 length equals 14 residues. V was cut by 1 base and J by 0 bases, with 4 bases left in between. Germline loops: CDR1 GTSNPN, CDR2 SVGIG (reference sequence). The rearrangement uses TRBV30 and TRBJ2-6; unclear D gene. Sequenced material: naive CD4+ T cells sorted from blood. The source is a human donor in good health. CDR3 protein: CAWSDSSGANVLTF. The DNA for the CDR3 is TGTGCCTGGAGTGACAGCTCTGGGGCCAACGTCCTGACTTTC.